This passage covers 5 T cell receptor beta chains from one sample sequenced in a study of blood T cell repertoires in COVID-19 (dated by TCRdb to 2018 to 2020). The library was obtained by the immunoSEQ multiplex PCR assay. Entries here come from immuneACCESS through TCRdb and include only in-frame sequences with V and J called. Some clones fail to appear in such tables; in the studies checked, an unresolved V gene covers under half of the shortfall, and the cause of the remainder is unknown. This sample holds under 450,000 clones; roughly 84% were observed only once. 3% of the sample is in the top ten clones. Input material: PBMCs or T cells enriched from blood (not recorded which). The receptors originated from a woman aged 30 to 39 who had recovered from COVID-19.

The J gene is TRBJ1-3, the V gene TRBV7-6, with 7 nucleotides matching TRBD1. The CDR3 covers 18 residues. The germline V gene has CDR1 SGHVS and CDR2 FNYEAQ. V lost 5 bases and J lost 2; bases outside the gene matches: 15. The chain's CDR3 is CASSRTEYETGPGNTIYF. CDR3 nucleotides: TGTGCCAGCAGCCGCACCGAGTATGAGACAGGGCCTGGAAACACCATATATTTT.

This clone has a handful of counts. The rearrangement links TRBV11-3 to TRBJ2-3; 11 bases are a match to TRBD2. Germline values: CDR1 SGHNT, CDR2 YENEEA. V was clipped by 5 bases and J by 1 base; unmatched bases: 2. CDR3 length: 15 residues. The CDR3 spells CASSPGLAGTDTQYF. For the CDR3, the DNA is TGTGCCAGCAGCCCGGGACTAGCGGGCACAGATACGCAGTATTTT.

V gene TRBV9 combines with J gene TRBJ1-2, with TRBD1 matching over 10 bases. The CDR3 is 15 residues long. Germline trimming cut 2 bases from V and 7 bases from J; bases unmatched to any gene: 8. CDR1 SGDLS and CDR2 YYNGEE come from the germline V gene. The CDR3 nucleotides read TGTGCCAGCAGCGTCCGACAGGGGGCGAAGGCTGGCTACACCTTC. Amino acid sequence: CASSVRQGAKAGYTF.

The rearrangement joins TRBV11-3 to TRBJ2-7, with 7 bases matching TRBD2. V shed 1 base, J shed 3 bases, and the junction held 21 bases outside the gene matches. From germline, CDR1 is SGHNT and CDR2 YENEEA. This CDR3 spans 20 amino acids. The CDR3 reads CASSLVRTSRGLEGRYEQYF. CDR3 DNA: TGTGCCAGCAGCTTAGTAAGGACTAGTAGGGGCTTAGAGGGGCGCTACGAGCAGTACTTC. Looking up the rest from reference TRBV11-3 and TRBJ2-7 gives the full variable domain: EAGVVQSPRYKIIEKKQPVAFWCNPISGHNTLYWYLQNLGQGPELLIRYENEEAVDDSQLPKDRFSAERLKGVDSTLKIQPAELGDSAVYLCASSLVRTSRGLEGRYEQYFGPGTRLTVT.

The chain couples TRBV4-1 to TRBJ2-7, with D maybe TRBD2 (6 bases). The CDR3 is 14 residues long. The V gene lost 1 base and the J gene lost 3 bases, with 10 bases spanning the gap. The germline gives CDR1 MGHRA, CDR2 YSYEKL. This chain's CDR3 is CASSQGGLHYEQYF. The CDR3 nucleotides read TGCGCCAGCAGCCAAGGGGGACTCCACTACGAGCAGTACTTC.